The entry that follows covers one T cell receptor (beta chain) sequence. The target antigen is unknown. The data were taken from a study of shared clonotypes between healthy human individuals. CDR1 MNHNS and CDR2 SASEGT come from the germline V gene. CDR3 size: 15 residues. V lost 6 bases, J lost 4 bases, and 16 bases lay in between. Whole-study results and caveats: Among the subsets, naive ones generally showed larger estimated richness than memory ones. The study found lower generation probabilities in non-shared clonotypes than in those shared by all four donors.

Naive CD8 cells comprised CD45RO-negative, CCR7-positively selected cells, excluding terminally differentiated effector memory CD45RA+ cells. The deep-level immunoSEQ assay was used. The repertoire was sequenced with immunoSEQ multiplex PCR; TCRdb's copy has only in-frame clones and lacks some. The repertoire includes over 750,000 clones, 96% of them detected once, and under 0.25% sits in the top ten. This clonotype was sampled from a man under 40 in good health. The chain uses TRBV6-1 and TRBJ2-1, with D hard to call. The sequenced sample was naive CD8+ T cells sorted from blood. In nucleotides, the CDR3 is TGTGCCAGCAGGGAACTCAGCCGAGGTTACAATGAGCAGTTCTTC. It encodes CASRELSRGYNEQFF.